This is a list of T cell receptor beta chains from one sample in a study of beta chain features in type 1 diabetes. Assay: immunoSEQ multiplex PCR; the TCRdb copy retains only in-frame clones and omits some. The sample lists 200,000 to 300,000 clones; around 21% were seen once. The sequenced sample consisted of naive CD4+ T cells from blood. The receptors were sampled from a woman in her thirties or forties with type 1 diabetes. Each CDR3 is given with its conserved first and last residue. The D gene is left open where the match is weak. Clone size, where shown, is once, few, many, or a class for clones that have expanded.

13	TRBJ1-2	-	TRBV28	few	CASSQQFVYGYTF	TGTGCCAGCAGCCAACAGTTTGTCTATGGCTACACCTTC
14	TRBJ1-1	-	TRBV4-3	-	CASSPSSGGTEAFF	TGCGCCAGCAGCCCCTCTTCGGGGGGCACTGAAGCTTTCTTT
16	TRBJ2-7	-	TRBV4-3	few	CASSQDFRDTAYEQYF	TGCGCCAGCAGCCAAGACTTCCGGGACACCGCCTACGAGCAGTACTTC
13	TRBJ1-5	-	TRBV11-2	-	CASSLSGDQPQHF	TGTGCCAGCAGCTTATCAGGGGATCAGCCCCAGCATTTT
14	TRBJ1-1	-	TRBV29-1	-	CSVFTGHGYTEAFF	TGCAGCGTATTTACAGGGCACGGGTACACTGAAGCTTTCTTT
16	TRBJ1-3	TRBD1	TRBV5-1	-	CASAWGQSDSGNTIYF	TGCGCCAGCGCCTGGGGACAGAGCGATTCTGGAAACACCATATATTTT
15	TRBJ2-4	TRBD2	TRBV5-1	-	CASSPWGGGGNIQYF	TGCGCCAGCAGCCCGTGGGGGGGAGGCGGAAACATTCAGTACTTC
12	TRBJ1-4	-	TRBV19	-	CARTRDGSKLFF	TGTGCCAGGACTAGGGACGGTTCAAAACTGTTTTTT
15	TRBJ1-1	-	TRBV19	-	CASSIVANLNTEAFF	TGTGCCAGTAGTATAGTTGCGAACCTGAACACTGAAGCTTTCTTT
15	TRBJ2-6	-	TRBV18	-	CASSPGLSGANVLTF	TGTGCCAGCTCACCAGGACTGAGTGGGGCCAACGTCCTGACTTTC
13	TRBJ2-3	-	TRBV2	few	CASRGTLADTQYF	TGTGCCAGCAGGGGGACTCTCGCAGATACGCAGTATTTT
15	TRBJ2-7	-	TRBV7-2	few	CASSLGGVGTYEQYF	TGTGCCAGCAGCTTAGGGGGCGTTGGAACCTACGAGCAGTACTTC
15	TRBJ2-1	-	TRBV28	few	CASSPSVSSYNEQFF	TGTGCCAGCAGTCCTAGCGTTAGCTCCTACAATGAGCAGTTCTTC
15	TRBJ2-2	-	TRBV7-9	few	CASSRRDTNTGELFF	TGTGCCAGCAGCCGCCGGGACACGAACACCGGGGAGCTGTTTTTT
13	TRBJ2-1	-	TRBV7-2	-	CASSLARSNEQFF	TGTGCCAGCAGCTTAGCGCGGAGTAATGAGCAGTTCTTC
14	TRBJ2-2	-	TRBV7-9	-	CASSLAGSAGELFF	TGTGCCAGCAGCTTGGCGGGGTCTGCCGGGGAGCTGTTTTTT
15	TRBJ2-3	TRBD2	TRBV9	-	CASSVQAGNTDTQYF	TGTGCCAGCAGCGTACAAGCGGGGAACACAGATACGCAGTATTTT
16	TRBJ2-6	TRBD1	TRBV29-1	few	CSVQGAVGSGANVLTF	TGCAGCGTACAGGGGGCAGTCGGCTCTGGGGCCAACGTCCTGACTTTC
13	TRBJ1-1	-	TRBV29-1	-	CSVGQSMNTEAFF	TGCAGCGTTGGACAGTCTATGAACACTGAAGCTTTCTTT
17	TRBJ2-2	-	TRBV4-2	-	CASSQEGGAWRGGELFF	TGTGCCAGCAGCCAAGAAGGCGGTGCATGGAGGGGTGGGGAGCTGTTTTTT